This passage covers 8 T cell receptor beta chains from one sample sequenced in a study of PD-L1 blockade in urothelial cancer. Clones were sequenced by immunoSEQ multiplex PCR, and TCRdb holds only the in-frame ones, with some missing. The sample consists of about 110,000 clones, around 85% of them appearing once. The sample was PBMCs, taken around atezolizumab (anti-PD-L1) treatment. The receptors were sampled from a man aged 50-59 years with urothelial cancer.

V is TRBV5-1 and J is TRBJ2-7, with 11 bases identical to TRBD1. After removal of 1 base from V and 7 bases from J, the junction contained 4 bases not matched to a gene. Germline-derived CDR1 and CDR2 are SGHRS and YFSETQ. CDR3 size: 14 residues. In DNA form, the CDR3 reads TGCGCCAGCAGCTTGTGGGACAGGGGGTCTGAGCAGTACTTC. Encoded protein: CASSLWDRGSEQYF.

The rearrangement links TRBV18 to TRBJ2-7; D is uncertain. The germline CDR1 and CDR2 sequences are KGHSH and LQKENI. V gave up 0 bases and J gave up 2 bases, with 8 bases separating them. This CDR3 is built from 14 residues. The CDR3 is CASSPPVQTYEQYF. CDR3 DNA sequence: TGTGCCAGCTCACCACCGGTCCAGACCTACGAGCAGTACTTC.

This clone has only a few counts. The CDR3 spells CAWGQGNTIYF. The CDR3, as DNA: TGTGCCTGGGGACAGGGAAACACCATATATTTT. The chain links TRBV30 to TRBJ1-3; D perhaps matches TRBD1 (6 bases). From germline, CDR1 is GTSNPN and CDR2 SVGIG (reference sequence). This CDR3 is built from 11 residues. With 5 bases removed from V and 4 bases from J, the gap between germline ends came to 6 bases. The full variable domain, completed using reference TRBV30 and TRBJ1-3, is SQTIHQWPATLVQPVGSPLSLECTVEGTSNPNLYWYRQAAGRGLQLLFYSVGIGQISSEVPQNLSASRPQDRQFILSSKKLLLSDSGFYLCAWGQGNTIYFGEGSWLTVV.

This clone was seen ten or more times. This rearrangement joins TRBV28 to TRBJ1-2; 8 nucleotides match TRBD1. V shed 1 base, J shed 8 bases, and the junction held 3 bases outside the gene matches. This CDR3 has 13 residues. CDR1 is MDHEN, CDR2 SYDVKM, per germline. The CDR3 here is CASSLLQGAGYTF. CDR3 DNA sequence: TGTGCCAGCAGTTTATTGCAGGGGGCGGGCTACACCTTC.

The CDR3 DNA sequence: TGTGCCAGCAGGAGGATGAACACTGAAGCTTTCTTT. Its protein is CASRRMNTEAFF. V gene TRBV27 combines with J gene TRBJ1-1, with unresolved D. This CDR3 has 12 amino acids. Germline-derived CDR1 and CDR2 are MNHEY and SMNVEV (reference sequence). V was trimmed by 6 bases and J by 0 bases, leaving 5 bases between them.

This clone showed up just a few times. In nucleotides, the CDR3 is TGTGCCAGCAGCTTAGAGCTGGCGGGCACTGAAGCTTTCTTT. It yields the protein CASSLELAGTEAFF. V and J are TRBV7-9 and TRBJ1-1, with D unresolved. In germline, CDR1 is SEHNR, CDR2 FQNEAQ (reference sequence). The V end lost 1 base, the J end lost 4 bases, and 10 bases lay between the germline ends. CDR3 size: 14 residues.

The chain is built from TRBV7-9 and TRBJ2-1, with 14 positions matching TRBD2. Per germline, CDR1 SEHNR and CDR2 FQNEAQ (reference sequence). Trimming at V came to 5 bases and at J to 9 bases, leaving 6 bases not matched to a gene. The CDR3 has 15 residues. The CDR3 here is CASSTGLAGVLEQFF. DNA for the CDR3: TGTGCCAGCAGCACGGGACTAGCGGGAGTCCTTGAGCAGTTCTTC.

This clone appeared once. The CDR3 protein is CASSTTSGYTGELFF. The DNA for the CDR3 is TGCGCCAGCAGCACGACTAGCGGGTACACCGGGGAGCTGTTTTTT. The chain has TRBV5-1 and TRBJ2-2; 10 bases fit TRBD2. This CDR3 has 15 residues. V lost 4 bases to trimming and J lost 3 bases; unmatched junction nucleotides: 3. Per germline, CDR1 SGHRS and CDR2 YFSETQ.